One sample yielded the 10 T cell receptor beta chains listed below, sequenced in a study of vaccination and CD4 T cells after COVID-19. For these receptors, no antigen is known. The assay that was used to sequence DNA from cultured CD4+ T cells was the Oncomine TCR Beta short-read assay. Via MiXCR, TCRdb re-called the PCR reads, giving one row per CDR3 protein. The profile shows around 21,000 distinct CDR3 sequences, 60% of them singletons. As for treatment: roughly 10-day PBMC culture with coronavirus spike peptide pools or control peptides (ViraFEST assay). The source material was CD4+ T cells from blood, cultured in vitro, sampled after SARS-CoV-2 vaccination. Every receptor here comes from a human donor who had recovered from COVID-19.

This chain links TRBV15 with TRBJ1-2, with D perhaps TRBD1 (5 bases). Germline V gene data show CDR1 as LNHNV and CDR2 as YYDKDF (reference sequence). The V end was cut by 1 base, the J end by 2 bases, with 11 bases between. CDR3 length: 15 residues. The CDR3 coding sequence is TGTGCCACCAGCAGAGCAGGGACTCCCAACTATGGCTACACCTTC. Translation gives CATSRAGTPNYGYTF.

CDR3 DNA: TGCGCCAGCAGCCAAGATAATGTGGGCTCCCGTCAAGCCCTCCACTTT. Its translation is CASSQDNVGSRQALHF. The gene calls are TRBV4-1 and TRBJ1-6, with unresolved D. Trimming stripped 0 bases from V and 14 bases from J, with 20 bases between. Germline values: CDR1 MGHRA, CDR2 YSYEKL. The CDR3 runs to 16 residues.

The chain joins TRBV27 to TRBJ2-3, with unresolved D. The germline CDR1 and CDR2 sequences are MNHEY and SMNVEV (reference sequence). The CDR3 length is 13 residues. The V end lost 6 bases, the J end lost 0 bases, and 7 bases lay between the germline ends. The CDR3 bases are TGTGCCAGCAGGGGTTTTAGCACAGATACGCAGTATTTT. Translating it yields CASRGFSTDTQYF.

The chain joins TRBV7-2 to TRBJ2-5, with TRBD2 matching 8 bases. CDR3 size: 14 residues. Germline V gene data show CDR1 as SGHTA and CDR2 as FQGNSA. J gave up 4 bases and V 2 bases, and 3 bases lay outside the gene matches. The DNA for the CDR3 is TGTGCCAGCAGCTTACAAGCGGGGGCAGAGACCCAGTACTTC. This sequence encodes CASSLQAGAETQYF.

The CDR3 protein is CSVYSTDTQYF. The DNA for the CDR3 is TGCAGTGTCTATAGCACAGATACGCAGTATTTT. The chain recombines TRBV20-1 with TRBJ2-3; D not resolved. The CDR3 loop spans 11 amino acids. The V and J ends lost 7 bases and 0 bases respectively, with 5 bases between them. Germline CDR1 is DFQATT and CDR2 is SNEGSKA (reference sequence).

This clonotype was observed a few times. The rearrangement joins TRBV6-1 to TRBJ1-2, with 8 bases that match TRBD1. CDR3 length: 16 amino acids. Germline lookup yields CDR1 MNHNS and CDR2 SASEGT. J gave up 1 base and V 4 bases, and 8 bases lay outside the gene matches. CDR3 sequence: CASSVRDRRNNYGYTF. The CDR3 nucleotides are TGTGCCAGCAGTGTCCGGGACAGGCGAAATAACTATGGCTACACCTTC.

V usage is TRBV20-1 and J usage is TRBJ2-5; D may match TRBD1 or TRBD2 (5 bases each). V lost 1 base to trimming and J lost 5 bases, with 11 bases between them. The CDR3 runs 13 residues. Germline values: CDR1 DFQATT, CDR2 SNEGSKA (reference sequence). The CDR3 loop is CSARGPWGETQYF. In DNA, the CDR3 is TGCAGTGCTAGAGGACCGTGGGGGGAGACCCAGTACTTC.

The rearrangement uses TRBV6-1 and TRBJ2-5, with a tentative D call TRBD1 (5 bases). In germline, CDR1 is MNHNS, CDR2 SASEGT. Trimming left V 7 bases short and J 3 bases short, with 12 bases between. The CDR3 runs 13 residues. The CDR3 region is CASTTRAEETQYF. Here the CDR3 DNA reads TGTGCCAGCACCACCAGGGCGGAAGAGACCCAGTACTTC.

The genes are TRBV6-1 and TRBJ1-3, with 10 bases identical to TRBD1. V was clipped by 5 bases and J by 0 bases; unmatched bases: 1. The CDR3 is 15 amino acids. Germline CDR1 and CDR2: MNHNS and SASEGT. As DNA, the CDR3 is TGTGCCAGCAGTCGGACAGGGGGCTCTGGAAACACCATATATTTT. Amino acid sequence: CASSRTGGSGNTIYF.

The V gene is TRBV7-3, the J gene TRBJ1-1; D not certain. The CDR3 is made up of 13 amino acids. V lost 5 bases and J 5 bases, leaving 12 bases between the germline ends. CDR1 is SGHTA, CDR2 FQGTGA, per germline. In DNA, the CDR3 is TGTGCCAGCAGCCTAGGACTCGGGACTGAAGCTTTCTTT. Protein: CASSLGLGTEAFF.